The 27 T cell receptor beta chains given below trace back to one sample, sequenced in a study of blood T cell repertoires in COVID-19. The method was immunoSEQ multiplex PCR; TCRdb's version includes in-frame clones alone and lacks a portion of them. The data contain 65,000 to 75,000 clones, 80% of them singletons. The material sequenced was peripheral blood. These receptors were collected from a human donor in a cohort sampled during active COVID-19.

CDR3 in amino acids: CASSYASGDQPQHF. The DNA for the CDR3 is TGTGCCAGCAGTTACGCCTCAGGGGATCAGCCCCAGCATTTT. The rearrangement joins TRBV6-6 to TRBJ1-5; a weak D match, TRBD1 (6 bases). CDR1 and CDR2 (germline): MNHNY, SVGAGI (reference sequence). The CDR3 is 14 residues long. V dropped 2 bases and J dropped 5 bases, with 10 bases sitting between them.

The chain couples TRBV12-5 to TRBJ1-3, with 7 bases matching TRBD1. This CDR3 contains 15 residues. Germline V gene data show CDR1 as LGHNT and CDR2 as FRNRAP. The trim removed 3 bases at V and 4 bases at J, leaving 6 bases unmatched. The CDR3 region has the DNA TGTGCTAGTGGTTTATCGGGACAGAGAGGAAACACCATATATTTT. Protein: CASGLSGQRGNTIYF.

This sequence joins TRBV28 and TRBJ2-7; 8 bases line up with TRBD1. V lost 6 bases and J lost 2; bases outside the gene matches: 9. This CDR3 has 15 residues. Germline V lookup: CDR1 MDHEN, CDR2 SYDVKM. This CDR3 is CASSKGQVVPYEQYF. The DNA of the CDR3 is TGTGCCAGCAGCAAGGGACAGGTCGTGCCCTACGAGCAGTACTTC.

CDR3 region: CASSLLRTGYEQYF. The DNA of the CDR3 is TGTGCCAGCAGCTTACTGAGGACTGGTTACGAGCAGTACTTC. The chain recombines TRBV7-2 with TRBJ2-7; D is perhaps TRBD2 (5 bases). V gave up 2 bases and J gave up 4 bases, with 12 bases separating them. The germline CDR1 and CDR2 sequences are SGHTA and FQGNSA. This CDR3 contains 14 residues.

The V call is TRBV5-1, the J call TRBJ1-1, with unresolved D. The V end lost 4 bases, the J end lost 6 bases, and 19 bases lay between the germline ends. Germline assignment: CDR1 SGHRS and CDR2 YFSETQ. The CDR3 length is 15 residues. CDR3 loop: CASSPIPSGIAEAFF. The CDR3 nucleotides are TGCGCCAGCAGCCCTATCCCGTCGGGGATCGCTGAAGCTTTCTTT.

In its sample, this clone was seen a few times. This chain links TRBV3-1 (or the pseudogene TRBV3-2) with TRBJ1-5; no clear D gene. The CDR3 covers 13 residues. Trimming shortened V by 1 base and J by 2 bases, and 3 bases separated the two germline ends. The germline gives CDR1 LGHDT, CDR2 YNNKEL (reference sequence). The CDR3 here is CASSQGGNQPQHF. The CDR3 region has the DNA TGTGCCAGCAGCCAAGGCGGCAATCAGCCCCAGCATTTT.

The chain combines TRBV6-2 or TRBV6-3 with TRBJ2-7; the D gene is possibly TRBD2 (5 bases). Germline V gene lookup returns CDR1 MNHEY and CDR2 SVGEGT. This CDR3 contains 15 residues. The V end lost 2 bases, the J end lost 7 bases, and 18 bases lay between the germline ends. CDR3 nucleotides: TGTGCCAGCAGTTACAACGCGGGTCCCGGTAGGGAGCAGTACGTC. This gives the protein CASSYNAGPGREQYV.

The chain is built from TRBV27 and TRBJ1-6; tentatively, D is TRBD1 (5 bases). Between the trimmed V and J ends, which lost 3 bases and 2 bases, there was a span of 11 bases. Per germline, CDR1 MNHEY and CDR2 SMNVEV (reference sequence). CDR3 length: 16 residues. CDR3 DNA: TGTGCCAGCAGTTTGGGCAGGGCCGCCTATAATTCACCCCTCCACTTT. It yields the protein CASSLGRAAYNSPLHF.

The rearrangement joins TRBV7-3 to TRBJ1-5; D perhaps matches TRBD1 (5 bases). There are 14 residues in the CDR3. The germline gives CDR1 SGHTA, CDR2 FQGTGA. Between the trimmed V and J ends, which lost 11 bases and 0 bases, there was a span of 14 bases. CDR3: CAPVGRASNQPQHF. The CDR3 nucleotides read TGTGCCCCCGTGGGCAGGGCTAGCAATCAGCCCCAGCATTTT.

J is TRBJ2-4 and V is TRBV2; 7 bases line up with TRBD1. CDR1 and CDR2 (germline): SNHLY, FYNNEI. V shed 5 bases and J 9 bases; nucleotides not matched to a gene: 10. This CDR3 contains 14 residues. DNA of the CDR3: TGTGCCAGCAGTCCGGGACAGAGTACGACCATTCAGTACTTC. Translated: CASSPGQSTTIQYF. Drawing the rest from reference TRBV2 and TRBJ2-4, the complete variable domain is EPEVTQTPSHQVTQMGQEVILRCVPISNHLYFYWYRQILGQKVEFLVSFYNNEISEKSEIFDDQFSVERPDGSNFTLKIRSTKLEDSAMYFCASSPGQSTTIQYFGAGTRLSVL.

The rearrangement uses TRBV9 and TRBJ2-7, with 12 nucleotides matching TRBD2. This CDR3 region has 17 residues. CDR1 is SGDLS and CDR2 is YYNGEE in the germline V gene. V gave up 2 bases and J gave up 2 bases; unmatched junction bases: 8. The CDR3 loop reads CASSVLAGGPSAYEQYV. CDR3 in DNA: TGTGCCAGCAGCGTCCTAGCGGGAGGGCCATCGGCCTACGAGCAGTACGTC.

The rearrangement uses TRBV7-3 and TRBJ1-2, with 8 bases fitting TRBD1. V lost 5 bases to trimming and J lost 6 bases; unmatched junction nucleotides: 8. Germline V CDR1 and CDR2: SGHTA, FQGTGA. The CDR3 runs 14 residues. The CDR3 loop reads CASSPDRGSDGYTF. CDR3 bases: TGTGCCAGCAGCCCTGACAGGGGTAGTGATGGCTACACCTTC.

This CDR3 is CASSSGTGTNNSPLHF. CDR3 in DNA: TGTGCCAGCAGCTCGGGGACAGGGACGAATAATTCACCCCTCCACTTT. This rearrangement joins TRBV5-6 to TRBJ1-6, with 9 bases matching TRBD1. CDR3 length: 16 amino acids. Trimming cost V 3 bases and J 5 bases; bases outside gene matches: 6. Germline CDR1 and CDR2: SGHDT and YYEEEE.

J is TRBJ2-1 and V is TRBV3-1 (or the pseudogene TRBV3-2), with 14 bases matching TRBD2. Germline CDR1 is LGHDT and CDR2 is YNNKEL (reference sequence). V was pared by 5 bases and J by 4 bases, with 7 bases of the junction left unmatched. This CDR3 is 17 amino acids long. The CDR3 reads CASSVGTSGRRYNEQFF. The DNA of the CDR3 is TGTGCCAGCAGCGTCGGGACTAGCGGGAGAAGGTACAATGAGCAGTTCTTC.

This clone has more than one count but fewer than ten. The chain has TRBV28 and TRBJ2-1; TRBD2 agrees at 12 bases. J lost 8 bases, V lost 5 bases, and 13 bases had no gene match. The CDR3 runs 17 residues. CDR1 is MDHEN, CDR2 SYDVKM, per germline. The CDR3, as DNA: TGTGCCAGCAGTCTAATCCCTAGCGGGGGGGCCAGGGATGAGCAGTTCTTC. This gives the protein CASSLIPSGGARDEQFF.

The V and J genes are TRBV24-1 and TRBJ2-7; a possible D gene is TRBD1 (6 bases). CDR3 length: 16 residues. The V end lost 0 bases, the J end lost 2 bases, and 13 bases lay between the germline ends. CDR1 and CDR2 (germline): KGHDR, SFDVKD. The CDR3: CATSDLMDRVTYEQYV. The CDR3 DNA reads TGTGCCACCAGTGATTTGATGGACAGAGTTACCTACGAGCAGTACGTC.

This clone was seen a single time. The chain is built from TRBV9 and TRBJ1-5; TRBD1 might be the D (6 bases). CDR3 length equals 14 residues. With 3 bases removed from V and 10 bases from J, the gap between germline ends came to 17 bases. CDR1 is SGDLS and CDR2 is YYNGEE in the germline V gene. CDR3 bases: TGTGCCAGCAGCGAAGGGGGGGGGATTGAACCCCAGCATTTT. The encoded protein is CASSEGGGIEPQHF.

The sample holds one count of this clone. The chain links TRBV2 to TRBJ2-1, with 7 bases identical to TRBD1. The CDR3 runs to 15 residues. Per the germline V gene, CDR1 is SNHLY and CDR2 is FYNNEI. V shed 6 bases and J 1 base; nucleotides not matched to a gene: 6. The CDR3: CASSPQGRSYNEQFF. CDR3 bases: TGTGCCAGCAGCCCACAGGGGCGGTCCTACAATGAGCAGTTCTTC.

V usage is TRBV5-6 and J usage is TRBJ2-6; a weak D match, TRBD1 (7 bases). The CDR3 is 19 residues long. Trimming removed 4 bases from V and 2 bases from J, with 22 bases in between. Germline CDR1 is SGHDT and CDR2 is YYEEEE. The CDR3 loop is CASSQSGGTDLAGANVLTF. The DNA of the CDR3 is TGTGCCAGCAGCCAGTCCGGCGGGACAGACCTTGCTGGGGCCAACGTCCTGACTTTC.

Many counts were recorded for this clone. CDR3 nucleotide sequence: TGTGCCAGTAGTATAGGAGGGACAGGGGGCTCCTACGAGCAGTACTTC. This gives the protein CASSIGGTGGSYEQYF. The gene calls are TRBV19 and TRBJ2-7, with TRBD1 identical over 11 bases. The J segment lost 0 bases and the V segment lost 1 base, leaving 2 bases of the junction unmatched. This CDR3 has 16 residues. Germline loops: CDR1 LNHDA, CDR2 SQIVND (reference sequence).

This chain uses TRBV27 with TRBJ1-3; the D is unclear. The germline V and J ends were trimmed by 2 bases and 1 base, with 12 bases remaining between them. Germline CDR1 MNHEY, CDR2 SMNVEV (reference sequence). CDR3 length: 16 residues. CDR3 DNA: TGTGCCAGCAGTTTAAAGAGGCCCACATCTGGAAACACCATATATTTT. Translated, it gives CASSLKRPTSGNTIYF.

V and J are TRBV2 and TRBJ1-4, with D maybe TRBD1 (5 bases). CDR3 length: 15 amino acids. Germline values: CDR1 SNHLY, CDR2 FYNNEI. Trimming stripped 3 bases from V and 1 base from J, with 9 bases between. CDR3 in amino acids: CASSERRGTNEKLFF. The CDR3 region has the DNA TGTGCCAGCAGTGAGAGAAGGGGAACTAATGAAAAACTGTTTTTT.

This clone was detected only a few times. The gene calls are TRBV2 and TRBJ2-5; 8 nucleotides agree with TRBD1. The CDR3 covers 14 residues. In germline, CDR1 is SNHLY, CDR2 FYNNEI. V trimming: 5 bases; J trimming: 9 bases; junction bases outside the gene matches: 11. This CDR3 reads CASSRRTGRRSQYF. The CDR3 DNA reads as TGTGCCAGCAGTAGACGGACAGGGAGGAGATCCCAGTACTTC.

Only a few counts were recorded for this clone. This chain links TRBV7-2 with TRBJ1-6; 8 bases align to TRBD1. Trimming removed 5 bases from V and 6 bases from J; junction bases left unmatched: 6. Germline V gives CDR1 SGHTA, CDR2 FQGNSA. This CDR3 region has 15 residues. The CDR3 protein is CASSPRQGTNSPLHF. CDR3 DNA sequence: TGTGCCAGCAGCCCCCGACAGGGGACTAATTCACCCCTCCACTTT.

J is TRBJ2-7 and V is TRBV2; 8 positions match TRBD2. Germline CDR1 and CDR2: SNHLY and FYNNEI. CDR3 length: 15 amino acids. After removal of 3 bases from V and 1 base from J, the junction contained 5 bases not matched to a gene. The CDR3 DNA is TGTGCCAGCAGTGAGGAGCGGGGGAGGTCCTACGAGCAGTACTTC. Residues: CASSEERGRSYEQYF.

The chain joins TRBV7-2 to TRBJ2-7; 12 positions agree with TRBD2. Per the germline V gene, CDR1 is SGHTA and CDR2 is FQGNSA. Trimming took 4 bases from V and 0 from J; bases not matched to a gene: 10. This CDR3 is built from 18 residues. This CDR3 reads CASSSRGGLAGASYEQYV. Here the CDR3 DNA reads TGTGCCAGCAGCTCCCGAGGGGGACTAGCGGGTGCCTCCTACGAGCAGTACGTC.

The chain employs TRBV7-2 and TRBJ2-3; 7 bases align to TRBD2. The CDR3 is made up of 16 amino acids. Germline V gene lookup returns CDR1 SGHTA and CDR2 FQGNSA. V lost 4 bases and J lost 2; bases outside the gene matches: 9. CDR3 loop: CASSSFGGRATDTQYF. The CDR3 nucleotides are TGTGCCAGCAGCTCCTTTGGGGGGAGGGCCACAGATACGCAGTATTTT.